This T cell receptor beta chain was identified during a study of cytomegalovirus exposure and HLA in healthy donors. Study-wide results and caveats: Trimming of TCR beta V- and J-genes showed a link, identified in a later analysis, to a missense DCLRE1C variant. In an earlier analysis, productive rearrangement rates for most beta V segments clustered near 87% or 30%. It was taken for granted in presence/absence analyses that sequencing depth across donors was roughly uniform. Specific recognition of CMV antigens was confirmed in vitro for a few chains (all CMV-associated).

There are 15 residues in the CDR3. J gave up 5 bases and V 4 bases, and 10 bases lay outside the gene matches. Germline V lookup: CDR1 MDHEN, CDR2 SYDVKM. As to this clone: What it binds is unknown.

In the PCR, 60 Vbeta and 13 Jbeta primers were used. Clones were read by immunoSEQ multiplex PCR, and TCRdb kept only the in-frame ones, dropping some. The sample consists of roughly 180,000 clones, roughly 80% of them appearing once. This receptor was obtained from a man aged 25 to 40 in good health and CMV-seropositive. The sequencing sample was made of PBMCs. The gene calls are TRBV28 and TRBJ2-7, with TRBD1 matching 8 bases. The CDR3 DNA is TGTGCCAGCAGTTCCCAGGGGGCCAAATCCGACGAGCAGTACTTC. It encodes CASSSQGAKSDEQYF.